The 17 T cell receptor beta chains presented below share a single source sample, sequenced in a study of blood T cell repertoires in COVID-19. Sequencing was performed with immunoSEQ multiplex PCR; in TCRdb, only in-frame clones are kept and a portion is missing. The data contain 25,000 to 35,000 clones, about 91% of them seen just once; the ten biggest clones take up 2.4%. Sample: peripheral blood. The receptors come from a man aged 45-65 years with active COVID-19.

The rearrangement joins TRBV7-9 to TRBJ2-3, with 7 bases matching TRBD2. J lost 0 bases, V lost 3 bases, and 9 bases had no gene match. The germline V gene encodes CDR1 SEHNR and CDR2 FQNEAQ (reference sequence). CDR3 length equals 17 residues. The CDR3 loop reads CASSFVWASGSTDTQYF. The CDR3 DNA sequence: TGTGCCAGCAGCTTCGTTTGGGCTAGCGGAAGCACAGATACGCAGTATTTT.

This chain joins TRBV30 and TRBJ1-6; D unresolved. CDR3 length: 13 amino acids. CDR1 GTSNPN and CDR2 SVGIG come from the germline V gene (reference sequence). Trimming left V 2 bases short and J 7 bases short, with 9 bases between. CDR3 loop: CAWSTGLNSPLHF. The CDR3 nucleotides are TGTGCCTGGAGTACCGGACTAAATTCACCCCTCCACTTT.

The chain couples TRBV28 to TRBJ1-2; 10 nucleotides align to TRBD1. The length of the CDR3 is 15 residues. Germline values: CDR1 MDHEN, CDR2 SYDVKM. V dropped 5 bases and J dropped 3; count of bases not matched to a gene: 6. Here the CDR3 reads CASSPTGTGDYGYTF. CDR3 coding DNA: TGTGCCAGCAGTCCGACCGGGACAGGGGACTATGGCTACACCTTC.

The J gene is TRBJ2-1, the V gene TRBV4-1; D uncertain. Trimming stripped 4 bases from V and 10 bases from J, with 14 bases between. Germline CDR1 is MGHRA and CDR2 is YSYEKL. The length of the CDR3 is 13 residues. Here the CDR3 reads CASSLRVAEEQFF. CDR3 nucleotides: TGCGCCAGCAGCCTCCGGGTCGCGGAGGAGCAGTTCTTC.

The V call is TRBV9, the J call TRBJ1-2; TRBD1 matches 8 bases. V was clipped by 3 bases and J by 1 base; unmatched bases: 8. This CDR3 spans 16 amino acids. Germline loops: CDR1 SGDLS, CDR2 YYNGEE. The CDR3 nucleotides are TGTGCCAGCAGCGCCCGAGGAGGACAGGGTAACTATGGCTACACCTTC. Translating gives CASSARGGQGNYGYTF.

This chain uses TRBV18 with TRBJ1-2; no definite D call. The CDR3 runs to 13 residues. Trimming removed 8 bases from V and 12 bases from J, with 22 bases in between. The V gene's germline CDR1 is KGHSH and CDR2 LQKENI. The CDR3 DNA reads as TGTGCCAGCGGAAACGCGACCGCGCGGGTTGACACCTTC. Its protein product is CASGNATARVDTF.

V usage is TRBV28 and J usage is TRBJ2-6; D perhaps matches TRBD1 (6 bases). CDR1 and CDR2 from the germline V gene are MDHEN and SYDVKM. This CDR3 has 16 amino acids. The V end was cut by 4 bases, the J end by 4 bases, with 14 bases between. The DNA for the CDR3 is TGTGCCAGCAGTTCATCAGGGACAACCGGGGCCAACGTCCTGACTTTC. This sequence encodes CASSSSGTTGANVLTF.

In its sample, this clone was seen a few times. The chain is built from TRBV6-1 and TRBJ1-6; D is undetermined. V lost 0 bases and J 9 bases, leaving 6 bases between the germline ends. The CDR3 has 13 residues. Germline CDR1 MNHNS, CDR2 SASEGT. The CDR3 is CASSEATSSPLHF. The CDR3 DNA follows: TGTGCCAGCAGTGAAGCGACAAGTTCACCCCTCCACTTT.

The V and J genes are TRBV30 and TRBJ2-1, with a possible D match to TRBD2 (5 bases). Germline CDR1 is GTSNPN and CDR2 is SVGIG (reference sequence). The V end lost 0 bases, the J end lost 4 bases, and 7 bases lay between the germline ends. The CDR3 loop spans 13 amino acids. The CDR3 protein is CAWSVLVYNEQFF. In nucleotides, the CDR3 is TGTGCCTGGAGTGTACTAGTTTACAATGAGCAGTTCTTC.

The chain links TRBV11-1 to TRBJ2-1; TRBD1 aligns across 11 bases. The CDR3 has 14 residues. Germline CDR1 SGHAT, CDR2 FQDESV (reference sequence). With 6 bases clipped from V and 8 bases from J, the junction kept 6 bases outside the gene matches. The CDR3 is CASSWGQGVDEQFF. The CDR3 coding sequence is TGTGCCAGCAGTTGGGGACAGGGGGTAGATGAGCAGTTCTTC.

J is TRBJ1-5 and V is TRBV2; possible D gene TRBD1, 6 bases. This CDR3 comprises 15 residues. The V gene's germline CDR1 is SNHLY and CDR2 FYNNEI. V shed 4 bases and J shed 2 bases, with 12 bases lying between them. The DNA of the CDR3 is TGTGCCAGCAGTGCCGGGCCAGGGGGCAATCAGCCCCAGCATTTT. Its protein product is CASSAGPGGNQPQHF.

V gene TRBV5-4 combines with J gene TRBJ2-7; 13 bases line up with TRBD2. Germline CDR1 SGHNT, CDR2 YYREEE (reference sequence). The CDR3 is made up of 15 amino acids. J gave up 4 bases and V 4 bases, and 5 bases lay outside the gene matches. The CDR3 region has the DNA TGTGCCAGCAGCAGGACTAGCGGGGGACCTTACGAGCAGTACTTC. Encoded protein: CASSRTSGGPYEQYF.

The rearrangement joins TRBV27 to TRBJ2-4; tentative D call: TRBD2 (7 bases). The CDR3 contains 15 residues. The germline CDR1 and CDR2 sequences are MNHEY and SMNVEV (reference sequence). V was pared by 6 bases and J by 1 base, with 13 bases between. CDR3 in DNA: TGTGCCAGCAGGAAAGGGGGGGTTGCCAAAAACATTCAGTACTTC. It encodes CASRKGGVAKNIQYF.

This chain joins TRBV3-1 (or the pseudogene TRBV3-2) and TRBJ1-2; D is perhaps TRBD1 (5 bases). The CDR3 is 15 residues long. The germline V and J ends were trimmed by 4 bases and 2 bases, with 14 bases remaining between them. The germline CDR1 and CDR2 sequences are LGHDT and YNNKEL (reference sequence). The CDR3 DNA is TGTGCCAGCAGCCCGGGGGAACAGCCAAACTATGGCTACACCTTC. It codes for CASSPGEQPNYGYTF.

The chain uses TRBV27 and TRBJ2-7, with 12 bases that match TRBD2. V gave up 4 bases and J gave up 4 bases; unmatched junction bases: 2. This CDR3 spans 14 amino acids. Per the germline V gene, CDR1 is MNHEY and CDR2 is SMNVEV (reference sequence). The CDR3 DNA reads TGTGCCAGCAGTTGGGGACTAGCGGGTTACGAGCAGTACTTC. Protein product: CASSWGLAGYEQYF.

This clone has a handful of counts. The chain combines TRBV18 with TRBJ1-3; no firm D call. This CDR3 contains 14 residues. V shed 4 bases and J shed 4 bases, with 11 bases lying between them. Germline values: CDR1 KGHSH, CDR2 LQKENI. CDR3 sequence: CASSREGNGNTIYF. The CDR3 DNA reads as TGTGCCAGCTCACGGGAGGGAAACGGAAACACCATATATTTT.

The CDR3 is CASRGQANTEAFF. The CDR3 coding sequence is TGTGCCAGCAGGGGACAGGCTAACACTGAAGCTTTCTTT. The chain employs TRBV12-3 or TRBV12-4 and TRBJ1-1; 8 bases fit TRBD1. This CDR3 comprises 13 residues. The V segment lost 6 bases and the J segment 2 bases; nucleotides outside the gene matches: 2.